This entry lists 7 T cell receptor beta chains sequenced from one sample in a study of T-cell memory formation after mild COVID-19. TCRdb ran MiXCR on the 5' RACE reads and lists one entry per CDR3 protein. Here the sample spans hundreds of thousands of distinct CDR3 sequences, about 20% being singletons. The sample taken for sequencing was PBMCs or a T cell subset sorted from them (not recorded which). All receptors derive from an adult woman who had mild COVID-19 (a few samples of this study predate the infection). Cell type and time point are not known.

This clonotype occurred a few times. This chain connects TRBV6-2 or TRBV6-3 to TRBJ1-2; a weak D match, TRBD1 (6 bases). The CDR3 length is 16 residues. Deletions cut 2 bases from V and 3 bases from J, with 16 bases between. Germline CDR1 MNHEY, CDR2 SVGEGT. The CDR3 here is CASSYAYNRADYGYTF. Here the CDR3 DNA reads TGTGCCAGCAGTTACGCCTATAACAGGGCGGACTATGGCTACACCTTC.

The CDR3 loop is CASSFATSGRNEQFF. The CDR3 bases are TGTGCCAGCAGTTTTGCGACTAGCGGGAGGAATGAGCAGTTCTTC. The chain employs TRBV12-3 or TRBV12-4 and TRBJ2-1, with TRBD2 identical over 13 bases. The V and J ends lost 3 bases and 7 bases, in that order; junction bases with no gene match: 3. CDR3 length: 15 residues.

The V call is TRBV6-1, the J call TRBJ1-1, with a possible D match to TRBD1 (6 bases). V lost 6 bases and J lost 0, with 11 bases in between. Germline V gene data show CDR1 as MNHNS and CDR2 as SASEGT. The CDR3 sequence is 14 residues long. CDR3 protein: CASREDSLNTEAFF. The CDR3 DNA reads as TGTGCCAGCAGGGAGGACAGCCTGAACACTGAAGCTTTCTTT.

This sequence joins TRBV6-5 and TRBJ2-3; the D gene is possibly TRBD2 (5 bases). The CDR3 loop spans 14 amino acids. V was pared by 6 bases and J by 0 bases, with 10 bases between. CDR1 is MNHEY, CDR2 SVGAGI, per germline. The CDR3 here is CASRGATSTDTQYF. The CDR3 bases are TGTGCCAGCAGGGGAGCGACTAGCACAGATACGCAGTATTTT.

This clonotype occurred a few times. This CDR3 is CASSLGLMGKNIQYF. The CDR3 region has the DNA TGTGCCAGCAGCTTAGGACTCATGGGGAAAAACATTCAGTACTTC. The chain uses TRBV11-2 and TRBJ2-4, with D uncertain. Germline CDR1 is SGHAT and CDR2 is FQNNGV. There are 15 residues in the CDR3. V was cut by 1 base and J by 4 bases, with 11 bases left in between. Filled out from reference TRBV11-2 and TRBJ2-4, the complete variable domain reads EAGVAQSPRYKIIEKRQSVAFWCNPISGHATLYWYQQILGQGPKLLIQFQNNGVVDDSQLPKDRFSAERLKGVDSTLKIQPAKLEDSAVYLCASSLGLMGKNIQYFGAGTRLSVL.

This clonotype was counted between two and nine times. This CDR3 reads CASSSTGNNEQFF. As DNA, the CDR3 is TGCGCCAGCAGCTCGACAGGCAACAATGAGCAGTTCTTC. The chain carries TRBV5-1 and TRBJ2-1; D is possibly TRBD1 (6 bases). The CDR3 totals 13 residues. V lost 3 bases, J lost 5 bases, and 9 bases lay in between. The germline gives CDR1 SGHRS, CDR2 YFSETQ. Variable domain in full (rest from reference TRBV5-1 and TRBJ2-1): KAGVTQTPRYLIKTRGQQVTLSCSPISGHRSVSWYQQTPGQGLQFLFEYFSETQRNKGNFPGRFSGRQFSNSRSEMNVSTLELGDSALYLCASSSTGNNEQFFGPGTRLTVL.

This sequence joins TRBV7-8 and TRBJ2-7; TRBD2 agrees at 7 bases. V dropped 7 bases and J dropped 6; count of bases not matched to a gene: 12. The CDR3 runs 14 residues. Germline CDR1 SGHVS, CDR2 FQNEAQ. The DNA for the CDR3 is TGTGCCAGCACCCCGGCGGGAGCCTCCCGCGAGCAGTACTTC. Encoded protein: CASTPAGASREQYF.